This T cell receptor beta chain was documented in a study of shared clonotypes between healthy human individuals. Study results and limitations: It was the few donors that limited the genetic and exposure-history diversity represented.

In regard to this clone: What it recognizes is unknown.

Selected positively for CCR7 and CD45RO-negative, naive CD8 cells excluded terminally differentiated effector memory CD45RA+ cells. The CDR3 is made up of 15 amino acids. The trim removed 5 bases at V and 0 bases at J, leaving 5 bases unmatched. The germline CDR1 and CDR2 sequences are SEHNR and FQNEAQ (reference sequence). Assay used: immunoSEQ multiplex PCR; TCRdb lists only in-frame clones, some missing. The table lists about 2.1 million clones, about 93% of them singletons. V usage is TRBV7-9 and J usage is TRBJ2-7; TRBD2 agrees at 9 bases. Sequenced sample: naive CD8+ T cells from PBMCs. The receptor was isolated from a man aged 18 to 30 in good health. Some clones in this sample may be carry-over from other donors' samples. In DNA, the CDR3 is TGTGCCAGCAGCGCACAGCGGGAGGCCTCCTACGAGCAGTACTTC. Amino acids: CASSAQREASYEQYF.